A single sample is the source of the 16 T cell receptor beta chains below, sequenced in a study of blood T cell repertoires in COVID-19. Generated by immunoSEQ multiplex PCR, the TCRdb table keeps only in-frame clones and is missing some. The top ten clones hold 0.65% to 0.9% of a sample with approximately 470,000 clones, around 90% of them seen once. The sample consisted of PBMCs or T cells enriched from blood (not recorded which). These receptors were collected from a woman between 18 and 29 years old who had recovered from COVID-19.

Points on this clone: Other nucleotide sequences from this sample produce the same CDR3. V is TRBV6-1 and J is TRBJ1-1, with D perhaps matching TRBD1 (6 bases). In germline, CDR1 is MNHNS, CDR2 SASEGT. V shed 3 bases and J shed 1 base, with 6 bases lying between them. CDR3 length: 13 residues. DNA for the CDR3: TGTGCCAGCAGTGACAGGGGGAACACTGAAGCTTTCTTT. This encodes CASSDRGNTEAFF.

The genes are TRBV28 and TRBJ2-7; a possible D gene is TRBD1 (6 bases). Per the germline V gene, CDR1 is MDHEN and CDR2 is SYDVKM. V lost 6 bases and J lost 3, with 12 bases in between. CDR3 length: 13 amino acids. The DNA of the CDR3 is TGTGCCAGCAGAGAGGGGGAGTTCTACGAGCAGTACTTC. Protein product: CASREGEFYEQYF.

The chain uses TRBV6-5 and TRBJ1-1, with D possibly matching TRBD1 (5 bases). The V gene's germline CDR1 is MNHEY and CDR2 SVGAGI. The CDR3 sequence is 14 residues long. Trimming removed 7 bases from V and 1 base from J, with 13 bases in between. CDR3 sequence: CASKIRVENTEAFF. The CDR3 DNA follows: TGTGCCAGCAAGATCAGGGTCGAGAACACTGAAGCTTTCTTT.

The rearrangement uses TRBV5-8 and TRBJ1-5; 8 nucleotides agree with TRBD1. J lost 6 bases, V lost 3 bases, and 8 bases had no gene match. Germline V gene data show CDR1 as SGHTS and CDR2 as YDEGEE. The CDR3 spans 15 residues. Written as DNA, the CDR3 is TGTGCCAGCAGCTCACGGACAGGGACGGGTCAGCCCCAGCATTTT. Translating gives CASSSRTGTGQPQHF.

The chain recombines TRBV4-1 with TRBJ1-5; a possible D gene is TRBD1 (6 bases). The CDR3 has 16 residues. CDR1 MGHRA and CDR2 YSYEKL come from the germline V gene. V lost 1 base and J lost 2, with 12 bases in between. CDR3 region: CASSQVVAGGNQPQHF. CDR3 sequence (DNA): TGCGCCAGCAGCCAAGTGGTAGCAGGGGGCAATCAGCCCCAGCATTTT.

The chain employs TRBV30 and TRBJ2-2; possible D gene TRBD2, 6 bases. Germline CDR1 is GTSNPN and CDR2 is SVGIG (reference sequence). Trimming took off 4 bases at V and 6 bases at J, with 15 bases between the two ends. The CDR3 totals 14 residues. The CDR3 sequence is CAWNGGVKPGELFF. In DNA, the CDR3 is TGTGCCTGGAACGGCGGGGTGAAGCCCGGGGAGCTGTTTTTT.

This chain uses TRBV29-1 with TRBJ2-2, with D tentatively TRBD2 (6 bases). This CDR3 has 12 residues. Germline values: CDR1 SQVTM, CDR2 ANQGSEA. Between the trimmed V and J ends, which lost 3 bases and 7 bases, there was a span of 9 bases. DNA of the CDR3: TGCAGCGTTGAGGAGGGCAGCGGGGAGCTGTTTTTT. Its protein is CSVEEGSGELFF.

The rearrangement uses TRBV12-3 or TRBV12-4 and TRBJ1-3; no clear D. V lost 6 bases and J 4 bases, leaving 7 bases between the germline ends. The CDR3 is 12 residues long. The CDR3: CASSQQGNTIYF. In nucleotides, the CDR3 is TGTGCCAGCAGCCAACAGGGAAACACCATATATTTT.

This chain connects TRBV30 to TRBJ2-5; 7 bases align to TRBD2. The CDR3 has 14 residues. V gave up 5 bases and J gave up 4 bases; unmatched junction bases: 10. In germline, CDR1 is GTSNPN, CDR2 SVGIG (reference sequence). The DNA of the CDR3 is TGTGCCTGGGTGATGGGGGGGGGAGGAGAGACCCAGTACTTC. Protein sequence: CAWVMGGGGETQYF.

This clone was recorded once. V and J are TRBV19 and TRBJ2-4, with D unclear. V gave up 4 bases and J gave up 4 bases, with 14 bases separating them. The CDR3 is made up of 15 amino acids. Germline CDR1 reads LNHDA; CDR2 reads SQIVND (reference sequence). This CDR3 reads CASSTLPTEKNIQYF. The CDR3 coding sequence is TGTGCCAGTAGTACCCTCCCGACTGAGAAAAACATTCAGTACTTC.

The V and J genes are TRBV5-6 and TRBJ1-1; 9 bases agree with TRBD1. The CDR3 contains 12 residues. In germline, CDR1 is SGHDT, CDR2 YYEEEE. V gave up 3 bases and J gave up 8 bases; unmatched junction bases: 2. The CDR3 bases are TGTGCCAGCAGCTGGGGACAGGGAGAAGCTTTCTTT. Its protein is CASSWGQGEAFF.

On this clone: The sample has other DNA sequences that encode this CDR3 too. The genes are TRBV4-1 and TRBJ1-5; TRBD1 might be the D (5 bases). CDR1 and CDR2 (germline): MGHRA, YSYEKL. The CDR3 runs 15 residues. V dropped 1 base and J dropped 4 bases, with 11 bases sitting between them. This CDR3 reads CASSQVGGGNQPQHF. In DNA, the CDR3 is TGCGCCAGCAGCCAAGTGGGGGGAGGGAATCAGCCCCAGCATTTT.

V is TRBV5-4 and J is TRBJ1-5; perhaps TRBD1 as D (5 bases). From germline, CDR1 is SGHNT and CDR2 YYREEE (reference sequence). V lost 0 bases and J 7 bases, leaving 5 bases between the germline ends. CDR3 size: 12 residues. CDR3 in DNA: TGTGCCAGCAGCTTGGAGGGGCAGCCCCAGCATTTT. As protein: CASSLEGQPQHF.

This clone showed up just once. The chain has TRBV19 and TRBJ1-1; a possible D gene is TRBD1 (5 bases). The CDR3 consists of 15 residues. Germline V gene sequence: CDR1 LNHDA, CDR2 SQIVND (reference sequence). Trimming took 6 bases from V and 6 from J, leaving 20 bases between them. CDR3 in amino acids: CASRKSREAVSEAFF. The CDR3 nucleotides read TGTGCCAGTAGAAAATCCAGGGAGGCAGTCTCTGAAGCTTTCTTT.

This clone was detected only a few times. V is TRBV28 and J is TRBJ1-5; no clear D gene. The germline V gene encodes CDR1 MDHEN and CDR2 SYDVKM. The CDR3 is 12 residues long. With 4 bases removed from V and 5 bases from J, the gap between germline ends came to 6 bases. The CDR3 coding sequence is TGTGCCAGCAGTTCTTATTATCAGCCCCAGCATTTT. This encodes CASSSYYQPQHF.

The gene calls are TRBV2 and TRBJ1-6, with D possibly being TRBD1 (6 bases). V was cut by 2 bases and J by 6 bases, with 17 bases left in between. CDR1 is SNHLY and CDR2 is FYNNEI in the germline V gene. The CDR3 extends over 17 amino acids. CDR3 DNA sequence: TGTGCCAGCAGTGAAAGTAGGGGGGGTCCATTTAATTCACCCCTCCACTTT. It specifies CASSESRGGPFNSPLHF. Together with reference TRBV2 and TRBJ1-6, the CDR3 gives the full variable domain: EPEVTQTPSHQVTQMGQEVILRCVPISNHLYFYWYRQILGQKVEFLVSFYNNEISEKSEIFDDQFSVERPDGSNFTLKIRSTKLEDSAMYFCASSESRGGPFNSPLHFGNGTRLTVT.